This TCR beta chain is drawn from a study of OX40 agonist ivuxolimab in advanced cancers. Looking at the study overall: The costimulatory receptor OX40 (CD134) was targeted by ivuxolimab, a fully human IgG2 agonistic monoclonal antibody. Intravenous ivuxolimab was administered to patients every 2 weeks at six dose levels: 0.01, 0.1, 0.3, 1.5, 3 and 10 mg/kg. Among the 52 dose-escalation patients, approximately 20 had hepatocellular carcinoma, 15 melanoma, 9 renal cell carcinoma and 9 head and neck cancer. The dose-escalation cohort was roughly 83% male with a mean age of about 58 years, ranging from roughly 23 to 90. Patients were allowed to have had prior anti-PD-1, anti-PD-L1 or anti-CTLA-4 therapy, and more than 30% of the dose-escalation patients had previously received checkpoint inhibitors. Partial responses occurred in three dose-escalation patients: two with cutaneous melanoma and one with hepatocellular carcinoma. The purpose of peripheral TCRbeta sequencing was to test whether ivuxolimab changed TCR sequence diversity and led to clonal T-cell expansion. The paper covers the monotherapy dose-escalation part of the phase I ivuxolimab trial, which included N ≈ 50 patients.

Relative to germline, V is 7 bases shorter and J is 4 bases shorter, with 12 bases between their ends. Including the terminal cysteine and phenylalanine, the CDR3 comprises 13 residues. The retained sequence is limited to the CDR3, 39 bases, with the frame set at the first base. Sequences SGHTA (CDR1) and FQGNSA (CDR2) are obtained from the germline V gene. As regards this clone: This receptor's antigen is unknown. Base qualities are not recorded, but no much larger clone differs from it by a single base.

Broad study findings and their caveats: Antigen specificity was not determined for the clonally expanded peripheral T cells. In partial responders in the 0.1-3.0 mg/kg groups, normalized peripheral clonal expansion was found to be among the lowest, especially among CD8+ T cells. After ivuxolimab, expanded clones were on average more numerous among CD8+ T cells than among CD4+ T cells. Clonal expansion of both CD4+ and CD8+ blood T cells was observed from baseline to week 6 at doses 0.1 to 3.0 mg/kg. Low levels of normalized T-cell clonal expansion were also seen in some nonresponding patients.

Genomic DNA was isolated from the sorted cells so that the TCRbeta CDR3 region could be sequenced. TCRbeta CDR3 regions were sequenced using the immunoSEQ Assay. TCRdb took over this immuneACCESS table, retaining in-frame rearrangements with V and J assigned. Such tables are incomplete; in checked studies, under half of the missing clones stem from an unresolved V gene, and the remainder is unexplained. This sample lists 60,000 to 90,000 clones; about 86% were detected once. The leading ten clones occupy around 0.75% of the sample. Patients with a history of autoimmune disease or receiving systemic immunosuppression were excluded from the trial. Peripheral blood for TCR sequencing was collected from all dose cohorts at baseline, on cycle 4 day 1, and on cycle 7 day 1. The samples were taken from a phase I, first-in-human, multicenter, open-label dose-escalation trial of ivuxolimab. Adults with locally advanced or metastatic head and neck squamous cell, hepatocellular, melanoma or renal cell carcinoma were enrolled in the trial. Before TCR sequencing, CD4+ T cells and CD8+ T cells were sorted from peripheral blood as separate populations.

Sequenced here: CD4+ or CD8+ T cells sorted from blood, sampled in a trial of the OX40 agonist ivuxolimab. This sequence was found in an adult with an advanced solid tumor such as melanoma, head and neck, liver or kidney cancer. The rearrangement joined TRBV7-2 to TRBJ2-3; the D gene could be TRBD1 or TRBD2, each one agreeing over 7 bases. CDR3 region: CASTAGGADTQYF. The DNA sequence is as follows: TGTGCCAGCACAGCAGGGGGGGCAGATACGCAGTATTTT.